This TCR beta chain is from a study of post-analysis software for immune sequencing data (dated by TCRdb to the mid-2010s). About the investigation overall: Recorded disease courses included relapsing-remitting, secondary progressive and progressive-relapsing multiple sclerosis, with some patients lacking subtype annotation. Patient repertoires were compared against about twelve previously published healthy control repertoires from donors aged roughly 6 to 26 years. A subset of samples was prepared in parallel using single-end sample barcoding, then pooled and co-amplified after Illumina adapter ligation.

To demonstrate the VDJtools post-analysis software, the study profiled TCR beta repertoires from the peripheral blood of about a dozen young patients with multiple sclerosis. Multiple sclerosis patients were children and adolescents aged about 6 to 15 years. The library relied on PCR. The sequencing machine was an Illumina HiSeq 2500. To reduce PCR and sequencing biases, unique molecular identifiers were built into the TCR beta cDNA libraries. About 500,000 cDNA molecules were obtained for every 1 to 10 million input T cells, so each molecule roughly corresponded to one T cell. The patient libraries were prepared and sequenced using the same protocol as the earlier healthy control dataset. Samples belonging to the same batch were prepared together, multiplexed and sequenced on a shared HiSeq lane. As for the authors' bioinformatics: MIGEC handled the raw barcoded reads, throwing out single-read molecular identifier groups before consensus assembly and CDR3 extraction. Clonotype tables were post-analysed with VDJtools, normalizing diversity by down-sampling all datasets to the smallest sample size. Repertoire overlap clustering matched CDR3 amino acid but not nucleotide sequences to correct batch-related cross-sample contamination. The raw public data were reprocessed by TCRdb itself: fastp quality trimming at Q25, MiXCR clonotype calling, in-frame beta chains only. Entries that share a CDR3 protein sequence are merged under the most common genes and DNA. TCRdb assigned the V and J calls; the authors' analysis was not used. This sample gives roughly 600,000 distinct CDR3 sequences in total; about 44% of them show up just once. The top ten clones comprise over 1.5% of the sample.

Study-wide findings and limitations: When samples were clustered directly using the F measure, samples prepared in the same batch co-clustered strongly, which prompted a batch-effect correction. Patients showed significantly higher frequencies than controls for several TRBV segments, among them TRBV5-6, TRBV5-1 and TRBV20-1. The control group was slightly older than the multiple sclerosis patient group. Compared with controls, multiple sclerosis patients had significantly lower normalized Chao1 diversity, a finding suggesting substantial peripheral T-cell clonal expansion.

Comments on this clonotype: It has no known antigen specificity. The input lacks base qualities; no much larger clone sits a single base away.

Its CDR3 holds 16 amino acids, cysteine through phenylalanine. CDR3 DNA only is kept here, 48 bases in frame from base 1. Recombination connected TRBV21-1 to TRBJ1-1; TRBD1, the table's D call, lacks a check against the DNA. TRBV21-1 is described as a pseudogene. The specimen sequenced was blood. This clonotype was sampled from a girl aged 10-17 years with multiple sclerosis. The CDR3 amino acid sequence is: CASSKKAGGRYTEAFF. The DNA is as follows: TGTGCCAGCAGCAAAAAGGCAGGGGGCAGGTACACTGAAGCTTTCTTT.